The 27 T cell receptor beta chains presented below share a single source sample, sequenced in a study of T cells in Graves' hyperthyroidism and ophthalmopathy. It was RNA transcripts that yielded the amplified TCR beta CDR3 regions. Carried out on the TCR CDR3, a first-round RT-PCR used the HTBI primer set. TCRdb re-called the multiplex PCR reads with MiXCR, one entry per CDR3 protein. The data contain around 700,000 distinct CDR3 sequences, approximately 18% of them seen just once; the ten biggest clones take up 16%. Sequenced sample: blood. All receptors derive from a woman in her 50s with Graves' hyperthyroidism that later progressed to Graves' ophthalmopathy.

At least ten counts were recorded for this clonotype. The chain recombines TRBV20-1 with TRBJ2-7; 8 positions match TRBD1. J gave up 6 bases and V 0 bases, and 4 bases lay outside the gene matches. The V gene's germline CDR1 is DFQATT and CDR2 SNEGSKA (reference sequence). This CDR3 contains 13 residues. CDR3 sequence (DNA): TGCAGTGCTAGAGAAGGGACAGGCGTCGAGCAGTACTTC. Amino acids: CSAREGTGVEQYF.

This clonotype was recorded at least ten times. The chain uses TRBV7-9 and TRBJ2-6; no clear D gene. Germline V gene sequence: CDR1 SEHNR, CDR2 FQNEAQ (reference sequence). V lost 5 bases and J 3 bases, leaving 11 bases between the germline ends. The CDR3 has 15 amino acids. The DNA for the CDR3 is TGTGCCAGCAGCCCCCCCGGGCTTGGGGCCAACGTCCTGACTTTC. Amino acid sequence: CASSPPGLGANVLTF.

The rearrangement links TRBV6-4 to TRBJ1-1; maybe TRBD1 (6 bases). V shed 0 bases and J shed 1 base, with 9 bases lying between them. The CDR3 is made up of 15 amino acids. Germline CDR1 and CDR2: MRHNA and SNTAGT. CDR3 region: CASSDSGTPNTEAFF. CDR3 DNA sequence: TGTGCCAGCAGTGACTCCGGGACACCGAACACTGAAGCTTTCTTT.

CDR3 nucleotides: TGTGCCAGCAGCCAAGAGGGGACATCCAGGAACACTGAAGCTTTCTTT. This encodes CASSQEGTSRNTEAFF. The V call is TRBV3-1, the J call TRBJ1-1; possibly TRBD1 for D (6 bases). The V end was cut by 0 bases, the J end by 1 base, with 12 bases between. Germline V gives CDR1 LGHDT, CDR2 YNNKEL (reference sequence). There are 16 residues in the CDR3.

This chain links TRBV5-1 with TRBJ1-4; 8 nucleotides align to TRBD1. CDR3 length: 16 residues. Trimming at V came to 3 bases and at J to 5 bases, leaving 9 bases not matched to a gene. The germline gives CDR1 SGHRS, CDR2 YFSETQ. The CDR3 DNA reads TGCGCCAGCAGCTCCCTACTGGCAGGGGGCAATGAAAAACTGTTTTTT. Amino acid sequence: CASSSLLAGGNEKLFF.

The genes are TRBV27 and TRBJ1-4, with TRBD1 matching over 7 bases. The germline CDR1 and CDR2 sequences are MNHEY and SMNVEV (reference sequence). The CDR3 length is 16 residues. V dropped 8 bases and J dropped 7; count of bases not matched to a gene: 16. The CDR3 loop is CASGGGTVGPREKLFF. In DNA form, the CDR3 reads TGTGCCAGCGGGGGGGGGACAGTGGGGCCACGTGAAAAACTGTTTTTT.

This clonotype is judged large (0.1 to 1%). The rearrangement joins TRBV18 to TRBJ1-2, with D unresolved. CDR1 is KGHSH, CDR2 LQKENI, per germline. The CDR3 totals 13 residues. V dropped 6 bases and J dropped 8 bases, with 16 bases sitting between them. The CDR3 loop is CASSSRESIGYTF. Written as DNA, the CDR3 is TGTGCCAGCTCTTCCCGGGAGTCCATAGGCTACACCTTC.

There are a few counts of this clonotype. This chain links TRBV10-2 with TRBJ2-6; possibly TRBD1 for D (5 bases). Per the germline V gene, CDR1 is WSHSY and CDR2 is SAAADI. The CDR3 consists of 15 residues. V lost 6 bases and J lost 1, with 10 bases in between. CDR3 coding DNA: TGCGCCAGCAGGGGCAGGGCTTCTGGGGCCAACGTCCTGACTTTC. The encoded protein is CASRGRASGANVLTF.

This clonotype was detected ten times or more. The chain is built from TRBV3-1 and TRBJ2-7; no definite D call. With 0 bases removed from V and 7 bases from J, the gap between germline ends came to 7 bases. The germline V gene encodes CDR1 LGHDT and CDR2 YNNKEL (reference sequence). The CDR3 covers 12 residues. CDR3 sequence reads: CASSQDWREQYF. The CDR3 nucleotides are TGTGCCAGCAGCCAAGATTGGCGGGAGCAGTACTTC.

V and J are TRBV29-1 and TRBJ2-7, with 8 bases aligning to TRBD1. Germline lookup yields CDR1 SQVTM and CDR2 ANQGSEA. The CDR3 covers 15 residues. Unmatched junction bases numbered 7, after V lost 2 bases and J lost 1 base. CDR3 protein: CSVEQDREDSYEQYF. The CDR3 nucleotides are TGCAGCGTTGAACAGGACAGGGAAGATTCCTACGAGCAGTACTTC.

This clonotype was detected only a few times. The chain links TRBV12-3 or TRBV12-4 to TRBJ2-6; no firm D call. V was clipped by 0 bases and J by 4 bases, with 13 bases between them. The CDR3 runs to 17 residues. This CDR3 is CASSLAIRRSGANVLTF. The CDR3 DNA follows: TGTGCCAGCAGTTTAGCAATCAGACGGTCAGGGGCCAACGTCCTGACTTTC.

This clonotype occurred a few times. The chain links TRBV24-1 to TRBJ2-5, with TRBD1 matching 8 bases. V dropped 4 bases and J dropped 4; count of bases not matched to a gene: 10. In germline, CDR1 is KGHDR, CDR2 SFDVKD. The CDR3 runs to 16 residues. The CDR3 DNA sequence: TGTGCCACCAGTGAATCCGGGACAGGTATAACAGAGACCCAGTACTTC. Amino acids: CATSESGTGITETQYF.

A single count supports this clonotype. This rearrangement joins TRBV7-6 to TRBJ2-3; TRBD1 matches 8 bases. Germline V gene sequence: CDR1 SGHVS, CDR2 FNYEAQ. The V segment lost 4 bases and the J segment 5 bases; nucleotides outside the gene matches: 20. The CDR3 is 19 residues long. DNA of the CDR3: TGTGCCAGCAGCTCAGTTCCCGCCGGGCAGGGGGCTGTGGAAGATACGCAGTATTTT. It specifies CASSSVPAGQGAVEDTQYF. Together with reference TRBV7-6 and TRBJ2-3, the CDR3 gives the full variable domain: GAGVSQSPRYKVTKRGQDVALRCDPISGHVSLYWYRQALGQGPEFLTYFNYEAQQDKSGLPNDRFSAERPEGSISTLTIQRTEQRDSAMYRCASSSVPAGQGAVEDTQYFGPGTRLTVL.

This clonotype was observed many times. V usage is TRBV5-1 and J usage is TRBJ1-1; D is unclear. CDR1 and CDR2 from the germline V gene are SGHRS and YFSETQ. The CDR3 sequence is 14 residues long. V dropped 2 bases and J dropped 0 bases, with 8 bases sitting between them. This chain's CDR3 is CASSLARMNTEAFF. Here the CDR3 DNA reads TGCGCCAGCAGCTTAGCCAGAATGAACACTGAAGCTTTCTTT.

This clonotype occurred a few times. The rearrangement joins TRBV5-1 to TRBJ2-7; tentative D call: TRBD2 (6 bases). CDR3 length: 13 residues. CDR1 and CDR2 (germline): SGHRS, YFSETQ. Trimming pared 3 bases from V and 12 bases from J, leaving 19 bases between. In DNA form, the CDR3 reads TGCGCCAGCAGCTCAGACGGGGGAGTCCCGCTGTACTTC. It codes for CASSSDGGVPLYF.

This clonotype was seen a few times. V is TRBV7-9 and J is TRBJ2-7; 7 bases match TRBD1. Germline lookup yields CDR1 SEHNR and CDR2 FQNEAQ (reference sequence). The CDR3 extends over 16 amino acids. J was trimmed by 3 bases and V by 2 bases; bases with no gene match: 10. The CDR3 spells CASSLSPDRPIYEQYF. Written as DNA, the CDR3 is TGTGCCAGCAGCTTATCACCGGACAGGCCGATCTACGAGCAGTACTTC.

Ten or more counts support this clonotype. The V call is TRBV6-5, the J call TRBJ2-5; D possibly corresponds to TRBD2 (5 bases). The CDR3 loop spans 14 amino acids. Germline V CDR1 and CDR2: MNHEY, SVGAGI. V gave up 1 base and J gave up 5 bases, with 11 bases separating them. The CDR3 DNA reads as TGTGCCAGCAGTTACTACGGACGGAGGGAGACCCAGTACTTC. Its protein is CASSYYGRRETQYF.

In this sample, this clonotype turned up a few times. The CDR3 protein is CASSEQGRSYTF. The CDR3 nucleotides are TGTGCCAGCAGCGAACAGGGAAGAAGCTACACCTTC. This chain joins TRBV7-2 and TRBJ1-2, with D maybe TRBD1 (6 bases). This CDR3 is 12 amino acids long. Trimming removed 5 bases at V and 9 bases at J, with 13 bases between. Germline loops: CDR1 SGHTA, CDR2 FQGNSA.

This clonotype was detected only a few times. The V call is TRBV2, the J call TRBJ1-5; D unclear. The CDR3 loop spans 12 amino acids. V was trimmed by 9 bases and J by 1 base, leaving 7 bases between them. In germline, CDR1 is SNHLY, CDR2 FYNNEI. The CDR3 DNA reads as TGTGCCAGTTGCGGGAGCAATCAGCCCCAGCATTTT. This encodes CASCGSNQPQHF.

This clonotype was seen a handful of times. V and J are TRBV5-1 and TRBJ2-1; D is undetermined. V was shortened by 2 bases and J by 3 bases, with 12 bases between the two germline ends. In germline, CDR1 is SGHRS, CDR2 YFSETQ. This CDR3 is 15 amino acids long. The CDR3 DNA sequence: TGCGCCAGCAGCTTCGACTGGTTTAACTACAATGAGCAGTTCTTC. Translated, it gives CASSFDWFNYNEQFF.

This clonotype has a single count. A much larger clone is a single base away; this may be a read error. The CDR3 region has the DNA TGTGCCAGCAGCCAAGAGGACAGGGTGGGATCTTTCTTT. As protein: CASSQEDRVGSFF. The rearrangement uses TRBV3-1 and TRBJ1-1; 8 nucleotides align to TRBD1. CDR1 and CDR2 from the germline V gene are LGHDT and YNNKEL (reference sequence). The trim removed 0 bases at V and 12 bases at J, leaving 6 bases unmatched. There are 13 residues in the CDR3.

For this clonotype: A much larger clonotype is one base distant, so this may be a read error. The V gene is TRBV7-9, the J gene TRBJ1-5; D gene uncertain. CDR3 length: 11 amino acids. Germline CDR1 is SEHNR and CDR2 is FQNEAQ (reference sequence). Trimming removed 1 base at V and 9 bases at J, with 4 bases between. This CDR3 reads CASSLEGPQHF. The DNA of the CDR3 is TGTGCCAGCAGCTTAGAGGGGCCCCAGCATTTT.

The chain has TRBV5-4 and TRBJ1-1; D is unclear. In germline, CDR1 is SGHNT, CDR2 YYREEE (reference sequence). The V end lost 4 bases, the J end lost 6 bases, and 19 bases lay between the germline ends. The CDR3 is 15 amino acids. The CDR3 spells CASSLPGSRRAEAFF. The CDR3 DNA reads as TGTGCCAGCAGCCTCCCCGGGAGCAGGAGGGCTGAAGCTTTCTTT.

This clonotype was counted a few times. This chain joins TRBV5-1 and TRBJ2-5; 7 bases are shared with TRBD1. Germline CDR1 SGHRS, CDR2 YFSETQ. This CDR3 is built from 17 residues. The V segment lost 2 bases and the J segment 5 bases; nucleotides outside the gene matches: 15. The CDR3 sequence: CASSLRSQGLNKETQYF. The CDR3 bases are TGCGCCAGCAGCTTACGCTCACAGGGGTTGAACAAGGAGACCCAGTACTTC. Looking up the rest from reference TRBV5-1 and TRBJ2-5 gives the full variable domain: KAGVTQTPRYLIKTRGQQVTLSCSPISGHRSVSWYQQTPGQGLQFLFEYFSETQRNKGNFPGRFSGRQFSNSRSEMNVSTLELGDSALYLCASSLRSQGLNKETQYFGPGTRLLVL.

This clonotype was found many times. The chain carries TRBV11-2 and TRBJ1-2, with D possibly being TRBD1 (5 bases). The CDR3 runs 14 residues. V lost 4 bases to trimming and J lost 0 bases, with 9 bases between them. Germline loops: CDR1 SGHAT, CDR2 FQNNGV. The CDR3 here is CASSWDGANYGYTF. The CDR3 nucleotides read TGTGCCAGCAGCTGGGACGGAGCTAACTATGGCTACACCTTC.

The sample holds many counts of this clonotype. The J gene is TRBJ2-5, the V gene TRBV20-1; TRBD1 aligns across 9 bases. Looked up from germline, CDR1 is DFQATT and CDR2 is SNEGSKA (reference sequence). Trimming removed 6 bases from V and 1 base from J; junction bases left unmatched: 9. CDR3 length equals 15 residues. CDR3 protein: CSAPDRGGPQETQYF. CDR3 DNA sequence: TGCAGTGCCCCGGACAGGGGAGGGCCCCAAGAGACCCAGTACTTC.

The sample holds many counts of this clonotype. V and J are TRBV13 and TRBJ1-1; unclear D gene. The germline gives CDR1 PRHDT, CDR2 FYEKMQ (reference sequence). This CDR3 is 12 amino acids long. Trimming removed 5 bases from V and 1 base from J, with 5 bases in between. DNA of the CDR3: TGTGCCAGCAGCGAAGCGAACACTGAAGCTTTCTTT. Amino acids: CASSEANTEAFF.